This T cell receptor (beta chain) was sequenced during a study of T cell responses to AZD1222 COVID-19 vaccine. The CDR3 has 14 amino acids. With V trimmed by 1 base and J by 8 bases, 7 bases remained unmatched. Germline values: CDR1 LGHNA, CDR2 YNFKEQ. The protocol was immunoSEQ multiplex PCR, while the TCRdb copy is restricted to in-frame clones and leaves out a portion. The table shows over 95,000 clones, with approximately 89% occurring only once. The specimen was peripheral blood, collected on day 0 of AZD1222 vaccination. This receptor was obtained from an adult in good health. The genes are TRBV4-2 and TRBJ1-2, with 7 bases aligning to TRBD1. The CDR3 nucleotides read TGTGCCAGCAGCCAAGTAGAGGGGGCGCAAGGCTACACCTTC. Translation gives CASSQVEGAQGYTF.